Listed below are T cell receptor beta chains from one sample, sequenced in a study of blood T cell repertoires in COVID-19. Repertoires were generated with immunoSEQ multiplex PCR, while TCRdb's copy carries only in-frame clones and drops some. The top ten clones hold around 3.1% of a sample with under 130,000 clones, about 90% of them seen once. Specimen: peripheral blood. These receptor sequences come from a man in his fifties in a cohort sampled during active COVID-19. The conserved cysteine and the conserved F or W are not part of the CDR3 here.

v_call cdr3_aa
TRBV2 ASSELLFSGNTIY
TRBV9 ASSTLAGTSYGYT
TRBV9 ASSVAAAEGETQY
TRBV6-4 ASSPGQGDYGYT
TRBV9 ASSVATKAGGYGYT
TRBV18 ASSPRQGYQPQH
TRBV10-1 ASSDGGSGAGELF
TRBV24-1 ATSEPTSGDYTDTQY
TRBV6-5 ATGWLGRTGAGQF
TRBV7-2 ASSFRSGDGQSLQETQY
TRBV18 ASSQNQEEGEQY
TRBV6-5 ASNPSRAPEKLF